The source of this T cell receptor beta chain is a study of blood T cell repertoires in COVID-19. Across the whole study: The origin of the acute and convalescent COVID-19 samples was the United States, Italy and Spain. T cells, B-cell-depleted T cells, or PBMCs provided the cDNA or gDNA that served as material.

This CDR3 is 15 amino acids long. V trimming: 0 bases; J trimming: 3 bases; junction bases outside the gene matches: 3. The germline CDR1 and CDR2 sequences are SGHNT and YYREEE (reference sequence). This table comes from immunoSEQ multiplex PCR, and its TCRdb copy is limited to in-frame clones, with some not included. The sample holds roughly 300,000 clones, roughly 86% seen once. Seattle's cohort entered during active infection and was followed longitudinally. The origin of this receptor is a woman aged 25 to 39 with COVID-19, enrolled during active disease. The sequenced sample consisted of peripheral blood. The chain carries TRBV5-4 and TRBJ2-1, with 7 bases lining up with TRBD2. For the CDR3, the DNA is TGTGCCAGCAGCTTGGAAGCGGGGAACTACAATGAGCAGTTCTTC. Translated, it gives CASSLEAGNYNEQFF.